The next 27 T cell receptor beta chains were all read from a single sample in a study of T cells in women clearing cervical HPV infection. Generated by immunoSEQ multiplex PCR, the TCRdb table keeps only in-frame clones and is missing some. The sample holds roughly 48,000 clones. Sequenced input: blood buffy coat. The source of these receptors is a woman aged 18 to 75 with a cervical HPV16 infection that either progressed to CIN3+ or cleared (not recorded which).

Remarks on this clone: The sequenced fragment ends 3 residues before the CDR3 boundary, so the rest is inferred from the germline J gene. The chain is built from TRBV30 and TRBJ1-1; D ambiguous. The CDR3 sequence is 17 residues long. Trimming left V 3 bases short and J 4 bases short, with 24 bases between. The germline gives CDR1 GTSNPN, CDR2 SVGIG (reference sequence). CDR3: CAWRNWNQVGRFTEAFF. The covered CDR3 bases are TGTGCCTGGAGGAATTGGAATCAGGTTGGTCGTTTCACTGAA.

CDR3 sequence: CASSFLQGQAYTEAFF. The sequenced CDR3 bases are TGTGCCAGCAGCTTTCTCCAGGGGCAGGCATACACTGAA. The gene calls are TRBV7-6 and TRBJ1-1; tentatively, D is TRBD1 (6 bases). The read comes to an end 3 residues before the CDR3 does, leaving the germline J gene to fill in the end. Trimming removed 3 bases from V and 3 bases from J, with 17 bases in between. Looked up from germline, CDR1 is SGHVS and CDR2 is FNYEAQ. This CDR3 has 16 amino acids.

As concerns this clone: The CDR3 end lies 3 residues beyond the end of the read and is filled in from the germline J gene. V and J are TRBV13 and TRBJ1-1, with 7 bases fitting TRBD1. This CDR3 has 16 amino acids. With 4 bases clipped from V and 4 bases from J, the junction kept 12 bases outside the gene matches. Per the germline V gene, CDR1 is PRHDT and CDR2 is FYEKMQ (reference sequence). CDR3 bases read: TGTGCCAGCAGCTCCTACTTACAGGGGTTTTTCACTGAA. This codes for CASSSYLQGFFTE. The entire CDR3 protein is CASSSYLQGFFTEAFF. Filled out from reference TRBV13 and TRBJ1-1, the complete variable domain reads AAGVIQSPRHLIKEKRETATLKCYPIPRHDTVYWYQQGPGQDPQFLISFYEKMQSDKGSIPDRFSAQQFSDYHSELNMSSLELGDSALYFCASSSYLQGFFTEAFFGQGTRLTVV.

A remark on this clone: Coverage ceases 3 residues before the CDR3 finishes, and the germline J gene fills in the end. The chain employs TRBV15 and TRBJ1-2; D possibly corresponds to TRBD1 (5 bases). The germline V gene has CDR1 LNHNV and CDR2 YYDKDF (reference sequence). The CDR3 has 15 residues. V was shortened by 1 base and J by 6 bases, with 15 bases between the two germline ends. The CDR3 sequence is CATSRAGGGRDGYTF. The CDR3 DNA, read in part, is TGTGCCACCAGCAGAGCGGGGGGAGGGAGAGATGGC.

This chain's CDR3 is CASSAPAEGDTYYEQYF. CDR3 DNA (partial): TGCGCCAGCAGCGCACCTGCGGAGGGGGACACCTACTACGAG. This sequence joins TRBV5-1 and TRBJ2-7; D may correspond to TRBD1 or TRBD2 (6 bases each). The CDR3 is cut off 3 residues early in the read; its end comes from the germline J gene. The length of the CDR3 is 17 residues. Trimming shortened V by 4 bases and J by 3 bases, and 23 bases separated the two germline ends. Germline-derived CDR1 and CDR2 are SGHRS and YFSETQ.

In regard to this clone: The read gets to within 3 residues of the CDR3 end, and the germline J gene fills in the rest. The gene calls are TRBV7-2 and TRBJ1-4, with D possibly being TRBD1 (5 bases). Trimming removed 4 bases from V and 5 bases from J, with 11 bases in between. CDR3 size: 14 residues. Germline-derived CDR1 and CDR2 are SGHTA and FQGNSA. This chain's CDR3 is CASSSDSYNEKLFF. CDR3 bases read: TGTGCCAGCAGCTCAGACAGTTACAATGAAAAA.

As regards this clone: The CDR3 end lies 3 residues beyond the end of the read and is filled in from the germline J gene. This chain links TRBV9 with TRBJ2-6, with 8 positions matching TRBD1. Germline assignment: CDR1 SGDLS and CDR2 YYNGEE. The CDR3 runs 17 residues. The V gene end was trimmed by 2 bases and the J gene end by 1 base; junction bases not matched to a gene: 5. CDR3 DNA (partial): TGTGCCAGCAGCGTGGGACAGGTTGGGTCTGGGGCCAACGTC. Amino acid sequence: CASSVGQVGSGANV. From start to end, the CDR3 is CASSVGQVGSGANVLTF.

As concerns this clone: The read comes to an end 3 residues before the CDR3 does, leaving the germline J gene to fill in the end. The rearrangement uses TRBV20-1 and TRBJ1-6; weak D call: TRBD1 (6 bases). Per the germline V gene, CDR1 is DFQATT and CDR2 is SNEGSKA (reference sequence). The CDR3 loop spans 14 amino acids. V dropped 3 bases and J dropped 8 bases, with 14 bases sitting between them. CDR3 in amino acids: CSARGEGDDSPLHF. The covered CDR3 bases are TGCAGTGCTAGGGGGGAGGGGGATGATTCACCC.

Points on this clone: The CDR3 goes on 3 residues after the read ends, and that part is filled in from the germline J gene. This chain joins TRBV2 and TRBJ2-6; 14 bases agree with TRBD2. The CDR3 totals 18 residues. CDR1 and CDR2 (germline): SNHLY, FYNNEI. The trim removed 4 bases at V and 5 bases at J, leaving 7 bases unmatched. The sequenced CDR3 bases are TGTGCCAGCAGTGTGACTAGCGGGAGGGCCGGAAGGGCCAACGTC. Its translation: CASSVTSGRAGRANV. The whole CDR3 protein reads CASSVTSGRAGRANVLTF.

A remark on this clone: From the germline J gene comes the end of the CDR3, since the read stops 3 residues before it. This sequence joins TRBV30 and TRBJ2-5, with 10 bases aligning to TRBD2. Trimming removed 8 bases from V and 1 base from J; junction bases left unmatched: 13. CDR1 and CDR2 (germline): GTSNPN, SVGIG (reference sequence). This CDR3 spans 16 amino acids. The CDR3 loop reads CAGGKGLAAIQETQYF. The CDR3 DNA, read in part, is TGTGCCGGTGGAAAAGGACTAGCGGCGATCCAAGAGACC.

The CDR3 bases that were read are TGTGCCAGTACCCCAATGGGCGGGGGTACGACAGATACG. It is translated as CASTPMGGGTTDT. The CDR3, in full, reads CASTPMGGGTTDTQYF. The V call is TRBV19, the J call TRBJ2-3; TRBD2 agrees at 7 bases. The read terminates 3 residues before the CDR3 end, so the remaining end is supplied by the germline J gene. This CDR3 region has 16 residues. CDR1 LNHDA and CDR2 SQIVND come from the germline V gene (reference sequence). V was pared by 7 bases and J by 3 bases, with 13 bases of the junction left unmatched.

With regard to this clone: From the germline J gene comes the end of the CDR3, since the read stops 3 residues before it. The V and J genes are TRBV6-8 and TRBJ1-6; the D is unclear. The V gene's germline CDR1 is MNHGY and CDR2 SAAAGT. CDR3 length: 13 residues. V was cut by 2 bases and J by 10 bases, with 9 bases left in between. CDR3 DNA (partial): TGTGCCAGCAGTTACCCACCCCGGTCACCC. It specifies CASSYPPRSP. Given in full, the CDR3 is CASSYPPRSPLHF.

A note on this clone: The read stops 3 residues short of the end of the CDR3; the missing end is completed from the germline J gene. This sequence joins TRBV6-1 and TRBJ2-4, with D uncertain. Deletions cut 3 bases from V and 0 bases from J, with 6 bases between. Germline V gene sequence: CDR1 MNHNS, CDR2 SASEGT. The CDR3 runs 14 residues. CDR3 bases read: TGTGCCAGCAGTGACTGGCTAGCCAAAAACATT. This gives the protein CASSDWLAKNI. The full CDR3 sequence reads CASSDWLAKNIQYF.

About this clone itself: Read coverage stops 3 residues before the CDR3 terminus; the germline J gene supplies the remainder. This rearrangement joins TRBV20-1 to TRBJ2-3; D is unclear. The CDR3 has 15 residues. Germline V gene lookup returns CDR1 DFQATT and CDR2 SNEGSKA (reference sequence). Trimming cost V 1 base and J 2 bases, with 13 bases left between them. The CDR3 DNA, read in part, is TGCAGTGCTAGAGGCCCCCGACTCAACACAGATACG. It translates to CSARGPRLNTDT. The complete CDR3 reads CSARGPRLNTDTQYF.

Remarks on this clone: With the read ending 3 residues before the CDR3 end, the germline J gene is used to fill in that end. The chain uses TRBV7-8 and TRBJ1-1, with TRBD1 as a possible D gene (5 bases). The CDR3 sequence is 15 residues long. The V gene's germline CDR1 is SGHVS and CDR2 FQNEAQ. The V gene lost 5 bases and the J gene lost 0 bases, with 13 bases spanning the gap. CDR3 DNA, as far as it was read: TGTGCCAGCAGCCCCCGGCAGGGCATGAACACTGAA. Protein sequence: CASSPRQGMNTE. The entire CDR3 protein reads CASSPRQGMNTEAFF.

About this clone itself: The CDR3 end is not reached by the read, which stops 3 residues before it; the germline J gene fills it in. This sequence joins TRBV5-6 and TRBJ1-2; tentative D call: TRBD1 (5 bases). This CDR3 comprises 15 residues. The V gene's germline CDR1 is SGHDT and CDR2 YYEEEE. V lost 3 bases and J 3 bases, leaving 15 bases between the germline ends. The CDR3 reads CASSSMTVPHYGYTF. Partial CDR3 DNA: TGTGCCAGCAGCTCGATGACAGTCCCCCACTATGGC.

Regarding this clone: Coverage ceases 3 residues before the CDR3 finishes, and the germline J gene fills in the end. The rearrangement uses TRBV20-1 and TRBJ1-3, with 11 bases fitting TRBD1. Germline CDR1 DFQATT, CDR2 SNEGSKA (reference sequence). The CDR3 is 16 residues long. J gave up 2 bases and V 3 bases, and 6 bases lay outside the gene matches. The CDR3 DNA, read in part, is TGCAGTGCTAGGTCGGACAGGGGGCTGGCTGGAAACACC. Amino acids: CSARSDRGLAGNT. The CDR3 reads in full as CSARSDRGLAGNTIYF.

For this clone: Read coverage stops 3 residues before the CDR3 terminus; the germline J gene supplies the remainder. This rearrangement joins TRBV20-1 to TRBJ2-1; tentative D call: TRBD1 (6 bases). CDR3 size: 15 residues. Germline CDR1 and CDR2: DFQATT and SNEGSKA (reference sequence). With 0 bases removed from V and 7 bases from J, the gap between germline ends came to 16 bases. The CDR3 DNA, read in part, is TGCAGTGCTAGAGACATGAGGGGGAGAGGAAATGAG. It yields the protein CSARDMRGRGNE. The CDR3, in full, reads CSARDMRGRGNEQFF.

As concerns this clone: Mismatch with germline at one junction end may stem from a read error. The CDR3 end is not reached by the read, which stops 3 residues before it; the germline J gene fills it in. The chain is built from TRBV7-8 and TRBJ1-1, with 7 bases that match TRBD1. This CDR3 has 16 residues. Germline V lookup: CDR1 SGHVS, CDR2 FQNEAQ. CDR3 DNA (partial): TGTGCCAGCAGCCTAGCGAGGGGGCCCCGGGACACTGAA. Protein sequence: CASSLARGPRDTE. In full, the CDR3 reads CASSLARGPRDTEAFF.

Comments on this clone: The read ends 3 residues shy of where the CDR3 ends; the end is completed using the germline J gene. Other nucleotide sequences in the sample specify the same CDR3. V is TRBV30 and J is TRBJ2-7, with 7 positions matching TRBD2. J lost 2 bases, V lost 2 bases, and 6 bases had no gene match. CDR1 is GTSNPN, CDR2 SVGIG, per germline (reference sequence). The CDR3 is 14 amino acids. CDR3 DNA, as far as it was read: TGTGCCTGGAGTTTCGGCGGGAGCACCTACGAG. Its protein is CAWSFGGSTYE. Given in full, the CDR3 is CAWSFGGSTYEQYF. Variable domain in full (rest from reference TRBV30 and TRBJ2-7): SQTIHQWPATLVQPVGSPLSLECTVEGTSNPNLYWYRQAAGRGLQLLFYSVGIGQISSEVPQNLSASRPQDRQFILSSKKLLLSDSGFYLCAWSFGGSTYEQYFGPGTRLTVT.

A remark on this clone: The CDR3 is cut off 3 residues early in the read; its end comes from the germline J gene. The J gene is TRBJ2-3, the V gene TRBV7-8; tentatively, D is TRBD1 or TRBD2 (5 bases each). The germline V and J ends were trimmed by 2 bases and 3 bases, with 15 bases remaining between them. The germline V gene encodes CDR1 SGHVS and CDR2 FQNEAQ. The CDR3 runs 16 residues. The sequenced CDR3 bases are TGTGCCAGCAGCTTATCGAGGGGCCAGGGAACAGATACG. Encoded protein: CASSLSRGQGTDT. The CDR3 reads in full as CASSLSRGQGTDTQYF.

As concerns this clone: The read comes to an end 3 residues before the CDR3 does, leaving the germline J gene to fill in the end. V usage is TRBV20-1 and J usage is TRBJ2-3, with 10 bases fitting TRBD2. Trimming took 4 bases from V and 5 from J; bases not matched to a gene: 6. The CDR3 sequence is 14 residues long. CDR1 and CDR2 from the germline V gene are DFQATT and SNEGSKA (reference sequence). The CDR3 loop reads CSAKGLARKDTQYF. The covered CDR3 bases are TGCAGTGCTAAGGGACTAGCGAGAAAAGATACG.

A word on this clone: Coverage ceases 3 residues before the CDR3 finishes, and the germline J gene fills in the end. The V call is TRBV6-2 or TRBV6-3, the J call TRBJ2-1, with D perhaps TRBD2 (5 bases). The germline CDR1 and CDR2 sequences are MNHEY and SVGEGT. The CDR3 spans 16 residues. The V end was cut by 6 bases, the J end by 6 bases, with 21 bases between. The sequenced CDR3 bases are TGTGCCAGCAGGCCCTTGGTCGGGGAAGGTTTCAATGAG. This sequence encodes CASRPLVGEGFNE. The CDR3, in full, reads CASRPLVGEGFNEQFF.

Note on this clone: The CDR3 end is not reached by the read, which stops 3 residues before it; the germline J gene fills it in. The chain is built from TRBV29-1 and TRBJ2-2; tentatively, D is TRBD2 (6 bases). V was clipped by 2 bases and J by 5 bases, with 9 bases between them. The CDR3 is made up of 13 amino acids. Germline assignment: CDR1 SQVTM and CDR2 ANQGSEA. CDR3 amino acids: CSVESLATGELFF. The covered CDR3 bases are TGCAGCGTTGAATCACTAGCAACCGGGGAG.

On this clone itself: The read falls 3 residues short of the CDR3 end, and the missing part is taken from the germline J gene. This rearrangement joins TRBV4-2 to TRBJ1-2; weak D call: TRBD1 (6 bases). The V end lost 1 base, the J end lost 1 base, and 13 bases lay between the germline ends. There are 16 residues in the CDR3. Germline CDR1 reads LGHNA; CDR2 reads YNFKEQ. The CDR3 region is CASSQAGGGNNYGYTF. Incomplete CDR3 DNA: TGTGCCAGCAGCCAAGCGGGAGGGGGAAATAACTATGGC.

Notes on this clone: The CDR3 end is not reached by the read, which stops 3 residues before it; the germline J gene fills it in. This chain uses TRBV20-1 with TRBJ1-2, with D maybe TRBD1 (5 bases). V lost 7 bases and J 0 bases, leaving 18 bases between the germline ends. Germline CDR1 is DFQATT and CDR2 is SNEGSKA (reference sequence). The CDR3 extends over 15 amino acids. The CDR3 sequence is CSVGRGGSTNYGYTF. CDR3 DNA, as far as it was read: TGCAGTGTCGGGAGGGGCGGCTCCACTAACTATGGC.

About this clone: The sequenced fragment ends 3 residues before the CDR3 boundary, so the rest is inferred from the germline J gene. The chain employs TRBV12-3 or TRBV12-4 and TRBJ2-7; 9 nucleotides line up with TRBD2. This CDR3 is 17 amino acids long. The V and J ends lost 3 bases and 2 bases, in that order; junction bases with no gene match: 11. Incomplete CDR3 DNA: TGTGCCAGCAGTTTGGGAACGGATAGCGGGAGCCCCTACGAG. Amino acids: CASSLGTDSGSPYE. The full CDR3 sequence reads CASSLGTDSGSPYEQYF.